This T cell receptor beta chain was obtained from a study of blood T cell repertoires in COVID-19. Study as a whole: Sample material is recorded as cDNA or gDNA derived from T cells, B-cell-depleted T cells, or PBMCs.

In this sample, this clone turned up once. The length of the CDR3 is 14 residues. Trimming took 7 bases from V and 4 from J, leaving 16 bases between them. Looked up from germline, CDR1 is MDHEN and CDR2 is SYDVKM. As processed by the authors: Researchers report that nucleated cell counts were estimated from reference gene primer amplification. Data came from immunoSEQ multiplex PCR; TCRdb stores just in-frame clones and leaves some out. That table supplies the V and J calls and clone size; D and trimming were determined from the DNA. The sample holds 130,000 to 150,000 clones; approximately 82% are singletons and the top ten take 10%.

The rearrangement uses TRBV28 and TRBJ1-2, with TRBD1 as a possible D gene (6 bases). Sample: peripheral blood. The source of this sequence is a man in his fifties or sixties with active or convalescent COVID-19. The CDR3 loop reads CASTSGPTGYGYTF. For the CDR3, the DNA is TGTGCCAGCACCTCGGGACCGACAGGCTATGGCTACACCTTC.